This T cell receptor (beta chain) comes out of a study of blood T cell repertoires in COVID-19. The germline gives CDR1 SGHTA, CDR2 FQGNSA. V was trimmed by 0 bases and J by 7 bases, leaving 10 bases between them. This CDR3 spans 14 amino acids. Some clones are missing from TCRdb's copy, which holds only in-frame ones; the method was immunoSEQ multiplex PCR. In the table there are 250,000 to 350,000 clones, about four fifths of which are singletons. The receptor was derived from a human donor with COVID-19, enrolled during active disease. The donor label of this sample is uncertain. The chain couples TRBV7-2 to TRBJ2-1; D not resolved. Sequenced material: peripheral blood. The CDR3 is CASSLAFRVNEQFF. In DNA, the CDR3 is TGTGCCAGCAGCTTAGCTTTTCGGGTGAATGAGCAGTTCTTC.